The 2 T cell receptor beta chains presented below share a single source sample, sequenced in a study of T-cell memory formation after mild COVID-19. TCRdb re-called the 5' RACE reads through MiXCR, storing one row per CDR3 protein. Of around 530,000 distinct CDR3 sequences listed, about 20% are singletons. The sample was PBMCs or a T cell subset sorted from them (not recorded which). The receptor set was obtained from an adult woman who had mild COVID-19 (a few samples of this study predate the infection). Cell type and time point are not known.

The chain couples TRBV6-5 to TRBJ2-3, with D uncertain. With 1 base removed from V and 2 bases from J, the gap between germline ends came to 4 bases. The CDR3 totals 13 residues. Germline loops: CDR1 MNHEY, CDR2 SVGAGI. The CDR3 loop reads CASSYLLTDTQYF. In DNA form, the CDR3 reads TGTGCCAGCAGTTACTTACTCACAGATACGCAGTATTTT.

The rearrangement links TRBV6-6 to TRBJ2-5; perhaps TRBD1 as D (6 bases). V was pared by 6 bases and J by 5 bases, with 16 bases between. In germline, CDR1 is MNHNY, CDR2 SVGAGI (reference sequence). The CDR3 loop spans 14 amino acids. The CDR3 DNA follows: TGTGCCAGCAGCGAACGGCAGGGGATCGAGACCCAGTACTTC. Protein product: CASSERQGIETQYF.